The next 16 T cell receptor beta chains were all read from a single sample in a study of response to subunit inactivated influenza vaccine. TCRdb reprocessed the RT-PCR reads via MiXCR and lists one record per CDR3 protein. The repertoire holds roughly 570,000 distinct CDR3 sequences, roughly 13% seen once, with approximately 14% in the top ten. This specimen consisted of PBMCs from blood, obtained 45 days after vaccination. Every receptor here comes from a man aged 45-60 years who received an inactivated influenza vaccine.

The J gene is TRBJ2-7, the V gene TRBV6-1; possible D gene TRBD2, 6 bases. The CDR3 is made up of 13 amino acids. Germline CDR1 and CDR2: MNHNS and SASEGT. The V and J ends lost 8 bases and 3 bases respectively, with 14 bases between them. CDR3 residues: CASGTGRSYEQYF. CDR3 in DNA: TGTGCCAGCGGAACCGGGAGAAGCTACGAGCAGTACTTC.

This clonotype was observed a few times. The chain employs TRBV15 and TRBJ2-5, with 7 bases matching TRBD1. Germline loops: CDR1 LNHNV, CDR2 YYDKDF (reference sequence). The CDR3 loop spans 16 amino acids. Germline trimming cut 0 bases from V and 7 bases from J; bases unmatched to any gene: 11. As DNA, the CDR3 is TGTGCCACCAGCAGAGATAGAGGGGGACAGTTGCTGACCCAGTACTTC. Residues: CATSRDRGGQLLTQYF.

This clonotype was detected many times. The chain employs TRBV20-1 and TRBJ1-1; 7 nucleotides match TRBD1. After removal of 6 bases from V and 1 base from J, the junction contained 5 bases not matched to a gene. This CDR3 has 13 amino acids. Germline CDR1 and CDR2: DFQATT and SNEGSKA (reference sequence). For the CDR3, the DNA is TGCAGTGCACTTGACAGGGCGAACACTGAAGCTTTCTTT. It specifies CSALDRANTEAFF.

The genes are TRBV9 and TRBJ2-1; TRBD2 matches at 13 bases. CDR1 is SGDLS and CDR2 is YYNGEE in the germline V gene. The CDR3 has 19 residues. Germline trimming cut 3 bases from V and 0 bases from J; bases unmatched to any gene: 9. The CDR3 loop reads CASSARRTSGGHSYNEQFF. In DNA, the CDR3 is TGTGCCAGCAGCGCCAGGAGGACTAGCGGGGGACACTCCTACAATGAGCAGTTCTTC.

This clonotype was counted a few times. The chain recombines TRBV27 with TRBJ2-5; no firm D call. CDR1 MNHEY and CDR2 SMNVEV come from the germline V gene (reference sequence). Trimming removed 6 bases at V and 5 bases at J, with 10 bases between. This CDR3 has 12 residues. DNA for the CDR3: TGTGCCAGCAGCCGTAATGGGGAGACCCAGTACTTC. Protein sequence: CASSRNGETQYF.

V is TRBV10-1 and J is TRBJ2-1; D tentatively reads TRBD1 or TRBD2 (5 bases each). The CDR3 is 14 amino acids. Trimming cost V 5 bases and J 2 bases, with 10 bases left between them. Germline CDR1 WNHNN, CDR2 SYGVQD (reference sequence). CDR3 coding DNA: TGCGCCAGCAGTTTGGGGGTCCCCTACAATGAGCAGTTCTTC. Translating gives CASSLGVPYNEQFF.

This sequence joins TRBV5-1 and TRBJ2-7; TRBD1 agrees at 9 bases. Per the germline V gene, CDR1 is SGHRS and CDR2 is YFSETQ. This CDR3 has 16 amino acids. The V segment lost 3 bases and the J segment 4 bases; nucleotides outside the gene matches: 11. The CDR3: CASSSRPGQGSYEQYF. CDR3 DNA sequence: TGCGCCAGCAGCTCGAGACCGGGACAGGGTTCTTACGAGCAGTACTTC.

This chain connects TRBV14 to TRBJ1-1; tentatively, D is TRBD1 (5 bases). V was clipped by 4 bases and J by 0 bases, with 18 bases between them. This CDR3 is built from 17 residues. Germline CDR1 reads SGHDN; CDR2 reads FVKESK. CDR3 amino acids: CASSLRRQTLMNTEAFF. The CDR3 coding sequence is TGTGCCAGCAGCCTTCGAAGACAGACACTTATGAACACTGAAGCTTTCTTT.

V gene TRBV5-1 combines with J gene TRBJ1-2, with 9 bases identical to TRBD1. This CDR3 contains 15 residues. In germline, CDR1 is SGHRS, CDR2 YFSETQ. Unmatched junction bases numbered 7, after V lost 1 base and J lost 6 bases. CDR3 loop: CASSLSRTGAHGYTF. CDR3 DNA sequence: TGCGCCAGCAGCTTGTCCCGGACAGGGGCTCATGGCTACACCTTC.

This rearrangement joins TRBV10-3 to TRBJ2-5; no reliable D call. The CDR3 contains 14 residues. Trimming pared 0 bases from V and 5 bases from J, leaving 10 bases between. Germline V gives CDR1 ENHRY, CDR2 SYGVKD. CDR3 sequence reads: CAISESSGAETQYF. In nucleotides, the CDR3 is TGTGCCATCAGTGAGTCGTCCGGTGCGGAGACCCAGTACTTC.

This clonotype was seen more than once but under ten times. V and J are TRBV6-2 or TRBV6-3 and TRBJ1-5, with a possible D match to TRBD1 (5 bases). The germline V gene encodes CDR1 MNHEY and CDR2 SVGEGT. Trimming removed 2 bases at V and 2 bases at J, with 10 bases between. The CDR3 loop spans 15 amino acids. In nucleotides, the CDR3 is TGTGCCAGCAGTTACATGGACACCGGCAATCAGCCCCAGCATTTT. This encodes CASSYMDTGNQPQHF.

This clonotype was counted only a few times. The chain uses TRBV3-1 and TRBJ2-2; 10 bases agree with TRBD2. Trimming at V came to 0 bases and at J to 4 bases, leaving 2 bases not matched to a gene. Germline V CDR1 and CDR2: LGHDT, YNNKEL (reference sequence). The length of the CDR3 is 16 residues. CDR3 amino acids: CASSQEGLASTGELFF. CDR3 DNA: TGTGCCAGCAGCCAAGAGGGACTAGCGTCCACCGGGGAGCTGTTTTTT. The full variable domain, in which reference TRBV3-1 and TRBJ2-2 provide the parts outside the CDR3, is DTAVSQTPKYLVTQMGNDKSIKCEQNLGHDTMYWYKQDSKKFLKIMFSYNNKELIINETVPNRFSPKSPDKAHLNLHINSLELGDSAVYFCASSQEGLASTGELFFGEGSRLTVL.

This clonotype was recorded a few times. This chain uses TRBV5-1 with TRBJ2-1; TRBD2 aligns across 9 bases. The J segment lost 6 bases and the V segment lost 3 bases, leaving 7 bases of the junction unmatched. Germline V gives CDR1 SGHRS, CDR2 YFSETQ. This CDR3 comprises 15 residues. The CDR3 loop is CASSYIAGDVNEQFF. The CDR3, as DNA: TGCGCCAGCAGCTACATAGCGGGAGACGTCAATGAGCAGTTCTTC.

The genes are TRBV6-2 or TRBV6-3 and TRBJ2-5; D gene unclear. The V gene's germline CDR1 is MNHEY and CDR2 SVGEGT. This CDR3 has 13 amino acids. Deletions cut 8 bases from V and 6 bases from J, with 16 bases between. CDR3 amino acids: CASHQSVLKTQYF. In nucleotides, the CDR3 is TGTGCCAGCCACCAATCGGTCCTTAAGACCCAGTACTTC.

The sample holds many counts of this clonotype. The CDR3 bases are TGCAGCGTTGATAATAGCGGGAGGGAAAACACAGATACGCAGTATTTT. Encoded protein: CSVDNSGRENTDTQYF. The chain combines TRBV29-1 with TRBJ2-3; 11 bases are a match to TRBD2. Germline V gene lookup returns CDR1 SQVTM and CDR2 ANQGSEA. The CDR3 spans 16 residues. The V gene end was trimmed by 3 bases and the J gene end by 2 bases; junction bases not matched to a gene: 7.

This sequence joins TRBV20-1 and TRBJ1-2; 10 bases agree with TRBD1. The V and J ends lost 3 bases and 6 bases, in that order; junction bases with no gene match: 19. The CDR3 loop spans 18 amino acids. CDR1 is DFQATT and CDR2 is SNEGSKA in the germline V gene (reference sequence). CDR3 sequence: CSASLSPTGGPLRDGYTF. CDR3 bases: TGCAGTGCTAGCTTAAGTCCGACAGGGGGCCCCCTGAGGGATGGCTACACCTTC.